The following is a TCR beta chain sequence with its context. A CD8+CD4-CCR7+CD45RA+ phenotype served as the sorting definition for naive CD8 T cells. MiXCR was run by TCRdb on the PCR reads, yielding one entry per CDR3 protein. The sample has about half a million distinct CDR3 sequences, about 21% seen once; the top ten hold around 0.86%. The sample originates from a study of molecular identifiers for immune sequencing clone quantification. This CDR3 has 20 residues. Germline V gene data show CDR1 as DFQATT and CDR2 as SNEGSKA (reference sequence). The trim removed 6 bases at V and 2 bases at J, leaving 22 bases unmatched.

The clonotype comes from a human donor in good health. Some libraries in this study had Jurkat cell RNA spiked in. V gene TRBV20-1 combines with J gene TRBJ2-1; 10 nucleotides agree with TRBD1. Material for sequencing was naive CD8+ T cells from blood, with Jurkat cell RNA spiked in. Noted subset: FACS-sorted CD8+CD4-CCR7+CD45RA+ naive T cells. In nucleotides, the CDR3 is TGCAGTGCGATCCCCTCCGGGACAGGGGATCCTTGGTTAACCTACAATGAGCAGTTCTTC. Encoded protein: CSAIPSGTGDPWLTYNEQFF.